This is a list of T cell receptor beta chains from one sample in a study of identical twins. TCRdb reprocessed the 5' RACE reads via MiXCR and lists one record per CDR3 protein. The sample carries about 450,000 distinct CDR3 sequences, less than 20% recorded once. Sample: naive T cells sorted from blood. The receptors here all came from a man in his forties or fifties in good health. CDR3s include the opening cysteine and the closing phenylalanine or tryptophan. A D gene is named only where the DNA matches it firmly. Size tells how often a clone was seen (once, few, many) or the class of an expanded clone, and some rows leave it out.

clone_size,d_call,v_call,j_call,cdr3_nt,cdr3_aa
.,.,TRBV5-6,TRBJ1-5,TGTGCCAGCAGCTTGGCCTGGGTCGGGTCCTATAGCAATCAGCCCCAGCATTTT,CASSLAWVGSYSNQPQHF
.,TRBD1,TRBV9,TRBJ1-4,TGTGCCAGCAGCGGCGCCTTGACAGGGGGGCCGGGGGAACTGTTTTTT,CASSGALTGGPGELFF
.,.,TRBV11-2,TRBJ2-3,TGTGCCAGCAGCCGCCGGGACAGCACAGATACGCAGTATTTT,CASSRRDSTDTQYF
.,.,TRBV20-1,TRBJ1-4,TGCAGTGCTAGAGATCTGTTGAAAGGTTCGGGGTTAGGGGAAAAACTGTTTTTT,CSARDLLKGSGLGEKLFF
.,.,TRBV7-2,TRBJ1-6,TGTGCCAGCAGCTTAGCAGGGGCCAATTCACCCCTCCACTTT,CASSLAGANSPLHF
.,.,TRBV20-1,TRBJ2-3,TGCAGTGCTTACCGGACAGAAAGCACAGATACGCAGTATTTT,CSAYRTESTDTQYF
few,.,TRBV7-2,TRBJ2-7,TGTGCCAGCAGCCTAAGCCGGGACATTGGCTACGAGCAGTACTTC,CASSLSRDIGYEQYF
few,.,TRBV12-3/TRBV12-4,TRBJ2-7,TGTGCCAGCAGTTTAGCAGGTGGGATCTACGAGCAGTACTTC,CASSLAGGIYEQYF
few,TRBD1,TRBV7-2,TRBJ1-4,TGTGCCAGCAGCTTAGTCAGGGGGCTGGGTAATGAAAAACTGTTTTTT,CASSLVRGLGNEKLFF
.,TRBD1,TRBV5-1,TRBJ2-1,TGCGCCAGCAGCTCGGGACAGAATGAGCAGTTCTTC,CASSSGQNEQFF
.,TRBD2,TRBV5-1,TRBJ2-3,TGCGCCAGCAGCTTTGGCGGGAGCATCACAGATACGCAGTATTTT,CASSFGGSITDTQYF
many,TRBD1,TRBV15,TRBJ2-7,TGTGCCACCAGCAGAGGAGGGGGACAGGGAAACTACGAGCAGTACTTC,CATSRGGGQGNYEQYF
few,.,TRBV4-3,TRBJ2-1,TGCGCCAGCAGCCAAGATATCGCCCGAAGCTCCTACAATGAGCAGTTCTTC,CASSQDIARSSYNEQFF
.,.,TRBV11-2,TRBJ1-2,TGTGCCAGCTCGGACCGAAGGACGGGCTACACCTTC,CASSDRRTGYTF
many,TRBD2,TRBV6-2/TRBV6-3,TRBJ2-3,TGTGCCAGCAACGGACTAGCGGGGGGGCCAACAGATACGCAGTATTTT,CASNGLAGGPTDTQYF
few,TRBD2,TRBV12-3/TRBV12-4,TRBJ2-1,TGTGCCAGCAGTCCACCTAGAGGCGGGGGGTTGTCTTGGGATGAGCAGTTCTTC,CASSPPRGGGLSWDEQFF
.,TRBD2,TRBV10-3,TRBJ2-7,TGTGCCATCAGAACCAGACCCAGCGGGGGGCGGTACGAGCAGTACTTC,CAIRTRPSGGRYEQYF
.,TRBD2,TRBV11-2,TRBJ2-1,TGTGCCAGCAGCTTAGATCTTGGTAGCGGGAATTACAATGAGCAGTTCTTC,CASSLDLGSGNYNEQFF
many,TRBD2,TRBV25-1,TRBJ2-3,TGTGCCAGCAGTGTGCCGGGGGGGACAGATACGCAGTATTTT,CASSVPGGTDTQYF
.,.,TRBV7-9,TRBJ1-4,TGTGCCAGCAGCTTAGCGCTGGGGCCAACTAATGAAAAACTGTTTTTT,CASSLALGPTNEKLFF
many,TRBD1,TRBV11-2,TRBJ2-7,TGTGCCAGCAGCCAGGGACAGCCCTACGAGCAGTACTTC,CASSQGQPYEQYF
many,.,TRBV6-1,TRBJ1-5,TGTGCCAGCAGTCCCGAACGGGTCGAGCAGCCCCAGCATTTT,CASSPERVEQPQHF
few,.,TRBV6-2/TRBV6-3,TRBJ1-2,TGTGCCAGCAGTTACCAGCTTGATGGCTACACCTTC,CASSYQLDGYTF
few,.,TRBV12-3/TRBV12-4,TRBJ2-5,TGTGCCAGCAGACCCCGACAAGAGACCCAGTACTTC,CASRPRQETQYF
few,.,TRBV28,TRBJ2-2,TGTGCCAGCATACCGGGCCCGAACACCGGGGAGCTGTTTTTT,CASIPGPNTGELFF
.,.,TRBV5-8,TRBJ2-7,TGTGCCAGCAGCCGCCTCGGGCGGGGAAGCTACGAGCAGTACTTC,CASSRLGRGSYEQYF
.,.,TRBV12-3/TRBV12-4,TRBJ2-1,TGTGCCAGCAGTTTAGGGCCTGGCAATGAGCAGTTCTTC,CASSLGPGNEQFF
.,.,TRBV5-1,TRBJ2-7,TGCGCCAGCAGCTTGGGACAGAAACTATTGAGCGAGCAGTACTTC,CASSLGQKLLSEQYF
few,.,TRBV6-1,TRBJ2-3,TGTGCCAGCAGTGATAGGGCGGGTACTAGCACAGATACGCAGTATTTT,CASSDRAGTSTDTQYF
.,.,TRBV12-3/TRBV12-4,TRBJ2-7,TGTGCCAGCACCGTGCAGGGCTCCTACGAGCAGTACTTC,CASTVQGSYEQYF
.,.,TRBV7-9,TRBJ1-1,TGTGCCAGCAGCCGCGGACAGTCGAACACTGAAGCTTTCTTT,CASSRGQSNTEAFF
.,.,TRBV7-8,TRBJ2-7,TGTGCCAGCAGCGGGGTGCAGGGTGGCGAGCAGTACTTC,CASSGVQGGEQYF
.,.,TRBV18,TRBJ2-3,TGTGCCAGCACTCCGGGGGCGCGTGGAGATACGCAGTATTTT,CASTPGARGDTQYF
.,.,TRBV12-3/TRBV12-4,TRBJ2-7,TGTGCCAGCAGCCCGAGGTCGGGAGCCTACGAGCAGTACTTC,CASSPRSGAYEQYF
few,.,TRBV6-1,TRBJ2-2,TGTGCCAGCAGCAGGGAGAACACCGGGGAGCTGTTTTTT,CASSRENTGELFF
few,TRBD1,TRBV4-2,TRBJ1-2,TGTGCCAGCAGCCAAGATCGGTATAACAGGGGGCGGGACTATGGCTACACCTTC,CASSQDRYNRGRDYGYTF
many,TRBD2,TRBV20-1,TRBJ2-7,TGCAGTGCACCCACTAGCGGGTTGGCCTACGAGCAGTACTTC,CSAPTSGLAYEQYF
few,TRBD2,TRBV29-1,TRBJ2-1,TGCAGCGTTGGTCGTAGCGGGGTTTACAATGAGCAGTTCTTC,CSVGRSGVYNEQFF
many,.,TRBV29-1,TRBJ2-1,TGCAGCGTTGTTGGTTTTAGCTCCTACAATGAGCAGTTCTTC,CSVVGFSSYNEQFF
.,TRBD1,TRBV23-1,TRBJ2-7,TGCGCCAGCAGTCAACCGACAGGGAACTCCTACGAGCAGTACTTC,CASSQPTGNSYEQYF
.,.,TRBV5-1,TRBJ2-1,TGCGCCAGCAGTCTGGCCCCCCGACTCTCGTACAATGAGCAGTTCTTC,CASSLAPRLSYNEQFF
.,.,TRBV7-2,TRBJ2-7,TGTGCCAGCAGCTTAGAGCGTCTTCCCCGCTCCTACGAGCAGTACTTC,CASSLERLPRSYEQYF
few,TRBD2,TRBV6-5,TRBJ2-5,TGTGCCAGCAGTTACAACCTAGCGGCTCACGGGAAGACCCAGTACTTC,CASSYNLAAHGKTQYF
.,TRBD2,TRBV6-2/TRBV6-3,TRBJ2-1,TGTGCCAGCAGTTACTCAGCAGCGGGGGGCTACAATGAGCAGTTCTTC,CASSYSAAGGYNEQFF
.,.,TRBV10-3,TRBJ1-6,TGTGCCATCTCCTCAGGGACGAGTAATTCACCCCTCCACTTT,CAISSGTSNSPLHF
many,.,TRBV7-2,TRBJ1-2,TGTGCCAGCAGCTTAGTTTGGGGAGAAGACTATGGCTACACCTTC,CASSLVWGEDYGYTF
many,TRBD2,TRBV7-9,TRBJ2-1,TGTGCCAGCAGCATACCTAGCGGGGGAAACAATGAGCAGTTCTTC,CASSIPSGGNNEQFF
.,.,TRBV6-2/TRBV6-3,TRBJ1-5,TGTGCCAGCAGTTACTCAGCAAGGAGGGGTAAGAACAATCAGCCCCAGCATTTT,CASSYSARRGKNNQPQHF
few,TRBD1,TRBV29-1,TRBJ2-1,TGCAGCGTCCTACTACCGGGACAGCCCCCCTACAATGAGCAGTTCTTC,CSVLLPGQPPYNEQFF
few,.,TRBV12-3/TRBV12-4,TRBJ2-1,TGTGCCAGCACTCTGGGACGAAACAATGAGCAGTTCTTC,CASTLGRNNEQFF
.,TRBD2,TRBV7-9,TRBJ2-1,TGTGCCAGCAGCCCCCGTAGCGGGAACCTATACAATGAGCAGTTCTTC,CASSPRSGNLYNEQFF